This T cell receptor (beta chain) came from a study of shared clonotypes between healthy human individuals (dated by TCRdb to the early 2020s). Broadly, across the study: A couple of women and three men aged 18 to 49 years were included in the cohort. To increase sequencing depth and limit assay-specific biases, different laboratories used diverse techniques to prepare libraries and sequence TCR repertoires. Blood TCR repertoires of a handful of healthy adults were deeply sequenced to estimate repertoire size and the extent of clonotype sharing between individuals. Between about 0.9 and 9 billion PBMCs per donor were obtained by leukapheresis. For each donor, CD4 naive and CD4 memory were each run on three plates, CD8 naive on two plates, and CD8 memory on one plate.

Using the deep immunoSEQ assay, TCR CDR3 regions were amplified from genomic DNA by multiplex PCR. Extracted genomic DNA from each cell subset was spread evenly across all wells of several immunoSEQ 96-well plates, with each plate serving as a replicate. Each replicate PCR for sorted subsets received around 0.2 ug genomic DNA, equal to about 30,000 T cell genomes. Purified libraries were quantified with a Qubit 3.0 fluorometer, sized on a Bioanalyzer 2100, and re-quantified with the KAPA Library Quantification kit. Each immunoSEQ 96-well plate was sequenced on its own single-read 150-cycle Illumina NextSeq 550 flow cell. The paper's data handling went like this. The immunoSEQ output contained only junctional sequences without quality scores, so filtering could not match that applied to full-length reads. Sequences were annotated with PyIR, a Python wrapper for IgBLAST v1.9, using IMGT germline references to assign V/J genes and CDR3. Reads with weak V/J assignments (E-value above 1e-6), missing CDR3, stop codons, out-of-frame junctions, or ambiguous translated residues were removed. V3J clonotypes were defined by identical inferred V gene, J gene, and CDR3 amino acid sequence. Percentage overlap between repertoires was computed as shared unique clonotypes divided by the size of the smaller repertoire. Repertoire richness was assessed with RTK rarefaction, the Chao1 estimator, and Recon v2.1 estimates of unobserved clonotypes. For all TCRbeta clonotypes obtained by the gDNA method from four donors, generation probabilities were computed with OLGA. TCRdb's version of the immuneACCESS table is confined to in-frame rearrangements and falls short of the full clone set. An unresolved V gene accounts for under half of the shortfall where checked; the remainder is of unknown origin. Clone size and V and J calls were adopted from that table, with D and trimming inferred from the DNA. Within this sample are some 740,000 clones, with 85% to 95% of them counted one time only. The biggest ten clones account for 20% to 30% of the sample.

CD8 naive samples consisted of CD45RO-negative cells that were positively selected for CCR7, yielding a CD45RA+CCR7+ population without TemRA cells. The donors were healthy, HIV-negative adults with no recently reported acute infections or vaccinations. Every donor was a Caucasian adult living in Nashville, Tennessee, USA. Blood was collected by leukapheresis, and PBMCs were isolated by Ficoll-Histopaque density gradient centrifugation and then cryopreserved in liquid nitrogen vapor phase. Analytical flow cytometry was used to check the purity and quantity of every magnetically sorted T cell population. Genomic DNA was isolated from every sorted fraction and measured by UV absorbance on a Nanodrop 2000c. Concerning this clone: Its antigen is currently not known. Base-call qualities are not available, and no considerably larger clone is one nucleotide away.

Paper-wide results and their limitations: Sampling was restricted to blood, and TCR repertoires in tissue are likely to differ from TCR repertoires in blood. Even with the large sequencing depth, rarefaction of the sorted-subset datasets indicated that sequencing was incomplete. Compared with non-shared clonotypes, the clonotypes found in all four sorted-subset donors had higher generation probabilities. Based on pairwise subsampling, the degree of clonotype sharing among donors was expected to be affected by sequencing depth. Naive subsets generally had larger estimated clonotype richness than memory subsets. The small number of donors limited the genetic and exposure-history diversity represented. Across several donors, approximately 5% of naive CD4, approximately 3.6% of naive CD8, 2.3% of memory CD4, and 0.3% to 0.45% of memory CD8 clonotypes were shared.

Sequenced input: naive CD8+ T cells sorted from blood. Sample cell subset or site, as interpreted from the label and publication: CD45RA+CCR7+. The clonotype comes from a man aged 25 to 45 in good health.

The CDR3 region has the sequence CAWKTDSANEKLFF. The bases read TGTGCCTGGAAAACGGACAGCGCTAATGAAAAACTGTTTTTT. The receptor chain draws on TRBV30 and TRBJ1-4; TRBD1 is a weak D gene call, 6 bases matching. The CDR3 has 14 amino acids, counting the end cysteine and phenylalanine. Just the 42-base CDR3 DNA is kept, in frame starting at base 1. V lost 4 bases and J lost 3 bases; the stretch between them is 12 bases long. CDR1 GTSNPN and CDR2 SVGIG were looked up in the germline V gene (reference sequence).